This TCR beta chain comes out of a study of shared clonotypes between healthy human individuals. Study-level points and caveats: Naive CD4 clonotypes overlapped across a handful of donors at around 5%. Compared with memory subsets, naive subsets generally had larger estimated richness. Represented genetic and exposure-history diversity was restricted by having few donors.

As to this clone: Its target is not known.

Template for every sorted-subset replicate PCR totaled roughly 210 ng DNA, about 30,000 T cell genomes. Libraries were prepared by immunoSEQ multiplex PCR; TCRdb keeps only in-frame clonotypes and omits some of them. The sample lists about 700,000 clones; approximately 90% were seen once. Positively selected for CCR7, the CD45RO-negative cells used as naive CD8 cells excluded terminally differentiated effector memory CD45RA+ cells. The germline CDR1 and CDR2 sequences are LNHNV and YYDKDF (reference sequence). This CDR3 has 13 residues. With 5 bases removed from V and 0 bases from J, the gap between germline ends came to 6 bases.

The rearrangement links TRBV15 to TRBJ2-3, with unresolved D. This clonotype originated in a man aged 25 to 40 in good health. Material for sequencing was naive CD8+ T cells sorted from blood. The CDR3 protein is CATSATSTDTQYF. The CDR3 DNA is TGTGCCACCAGCGCGACTAGCACAGATACGCAGTATTTT.